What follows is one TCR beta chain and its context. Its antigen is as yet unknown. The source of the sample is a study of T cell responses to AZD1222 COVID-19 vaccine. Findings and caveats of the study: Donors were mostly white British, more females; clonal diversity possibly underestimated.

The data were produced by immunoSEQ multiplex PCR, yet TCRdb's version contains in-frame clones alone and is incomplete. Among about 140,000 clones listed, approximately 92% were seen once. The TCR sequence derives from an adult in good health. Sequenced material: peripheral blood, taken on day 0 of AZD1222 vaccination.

This chain's CDR3 is CASSLVGQGSYEQYF. DNA of the CDR3: TGTGCCAGCAGCTTAGTTGGGCAGGGGTCCTACGAGCAGTACTTC. This chain uses TRBV7-2 with TRBJ2-7, with D tentatively TRBD1 (6 bases). With 1 base removed from V and 1 base from J, the gap between germline ends came to 11 bases. The germline gives CDR1 SGHTA, CDR2 FQGNSA. The CDR3 is 15 amino acids.